One sample yielded the 32 T cell receptor beta chains listed below, sequenced in a study of cytomegalovirus exposure and HLA in healthy donors. It was with 60 Vbeta and 13 Jbeta primers that the PCR ran. Repertoires were generated with immunoSEQ multiplex PCR, while TCRdb's copy carries only in-frame clones and drops some. The sample records under 200,000 clones, over 65% being singletons. Sample: PBMCs. Source of these receptors: a man aged 60 to 75 in good health and CMV-seronegative.

In this sample, this clone turned up once. The chain uses TRBV9 and TRBJ1-4; 8 nucleotides align to TRBD1. After removal of 1 base from V and 6 bases from J, the junction contained 5 bases not matched to a gene. The germline CDR1 and CDR2 sequences are SGDLS and YYNGEE. This CDR3 is 15 amino acids long. CDR3 nucleotides: TGTGCCAGCAGCGTAAATCAGGGGGCTTATGAAAAACTGTTTTTT. It yields the protein CASSVNQGAYEKLFF.

The rearrangement uses TRBV7-9 and TRBJ1-1; D remains unclear. Trimming removed 7 bases from V and 7 bases from J, with 10 bases in between. Germline V gives CDR1 SEHNR, CDR2 FQNEAQ (reference sequence). This CDR3 is built from 11 residues. For the CDR3, the DNA is TGTGCCAGCACCCCGGGGATTGAAGCTTTCTTT. Its translation: CASTPGIEAFF.

The J gene is TRBJ1-5, the V gene TRBV27; D is uncertain. Trimming left V 5 bases short and J 0 bases short, with 11 bases between. Germline assignment: CDR1 MNHEY and CDR2 SMNVEV (reference sequence). The CDR3 extends over 15 amino acids. The CDR3 DNA reads TGTGCCAGCAGTCCCATGGCGGGTAGCAATCAGCCCCAGCATTTT. It encodes CASSPMAGSNQPQHF.

The J gene is TRBJ2-7, the V gene TRBV4-2; 7 nucleotides match TRBD2. The CDR3 runs to 15 residues. The germline V gene has CDR1 LGHNA and CDR2 YNFKEQ. With 0 bases clipped from V and 3 bases from J, the junction kept 5 bases outside the gene matches. CDR3 DNA: TGTGCCAGCAGCCAAGAAATAGCGGGCCTCTACGAGCAGTACTTC. Residues: CASSQEIAGLYEQYF.

The J gene is TRBJ1-2, the V gene TRBV5-1; D is perhaps TRBD1 (5 bases). The germline V gene encodes CDR1 SGHRS and CDR2 YFSETQ. The length of the CDR3 is 14 residues. Trimming stripped 6 bases from V and 6 bases from J, with 18 bases between. The DNA for the CDR3 is TGCGCCAGCATGGTAATACCGGGGACTCATGGCTACACCTTC. Amino acids: CASMVIPGTHGYTF.

A remark on this clone: At one of its ends the junction is not consistent with the germline gene, which may arise from a read error. The chain combines TRBV19 with TRBJ1-5; 10 bases fit TRBD1. Germline CDR1 and CDR2: LNHDA and SQIVND (reference sequence). The CDR3 has 14 amino acids. CDR3 residues: CASTMTGGNQPQNF. Here the CDR3 DNA reads TGTGCCAGTACCATGACAGGGGGCAATCAGCCCCAGAATTTT.

The genes are TRBV5-1 and TRBJ1-5; 7 bases line up with TRBD1. Per the germline V gene, CDR1 is SGHRS and CDR2 is YFSETQ. The CDR3 has 15 amino acids. J was trimmed by 5 bases and V by 4 bases; bases with no gene match: 9. For the CDR3, the DNA is TGCGCCAGCAGCCCTACAGGGGATGCGGATCAGCCCCAGCATTTT. Protein: CASSPTGDADQPQHF. Filled out from reference TRBV5-1 and TRBJ1-5, the complete variable domain reads KAGVTQTPRYLIKTRGQQVTLSCSPISGHRSVSWYQQTPGQGLQFLFEYFSETQRNKGNFPGRFSGRQFSNSRSEMNVSTLELGDSALYLCASSPTGDADQPQHFGDGTRLSIL.

The V and J genes are TRBV5-1 and TRBJ1-5; no firm D call. V lost 1 base, J lost 3 bases, and 11 bases lay in between. CDR3 length equals 15 residues. Germline CDR1 SGHRS, CDR2 YFSETQ. The CDR3 nucleotides are TGCGCCAGCAGCTTGACGGGAGGAGACAATCAGCCCCAGCATTTT. This translates into CASSLTGGDNQPQHF.

This clone was found a few times. V usage is TRBV5-1 and J usage is TRBJ2-7; TRBD1 agrees at 10 bases. The CDR3 is 15 amino acids. The J segment lost 1 base and the V segment lost 0 bases, leaving 1 base of the junction unmatched. Germline V gene lookup returns CDR1 SGHRS and CDR2 YFSETQ. The CDR3 here is CASSLGGQGSYEQYF. As DNA, the CDR3 is TGCGCCAGCAGCTTGGGGGGACAGGGGTCCTACGAGCAGTACTTC. Full variable domain (outside the CDR3, taken from reference TRBV5-1 and TRBJ2-7): KAGVTQTPRYLIKTRGQQVTLSCSPISGHRSVSWYQQTPGQGLQFLFEYFSETQRNKGNFPGRFSGRQFSNSRSEMNVSTLELGDSALYLCASSLGGQGSYEQYFGPGTRLTVT.

The V and J genes are TRBV5-8 and TRBJ1-2; no clear D. There are 13 residues in the CDR3. Germline V gene data show CDR1 as SGHTS and CDR2 as YDEGEE. V dropped 4 bases and J dropped 3 bases, with 10 bases sitting between them. CDR3 sequence reads: CASSPGEDYGYTF. The CDR3 nucleotides read TGTGCCAGCAGCCCCGGTGAGGACTATGGCTACACCTTC.

The DNA for the CDR3 is TGTGCCAGCAGCTTGCCGGGACAGACGTATTCGGACGAGCAGTACTTC. It yields the protein CASSLPGQTYSDEQYF. This sequence joins TRBV5-6 and TRBJ2-7; TRBD1 agrees at 7 bases. The V gene end was trimmed by 1 base and the J gene end by 5 bases; junction bases not matched to a gene: 12. This CDR3 contains 16 residues. The germline V gene has CDR1 SGHDT and CDR2 YYEEEE.

The rearrangement joins TRBV6-1 to TRBJ1-4, with 9 bases aligning to TRBD1. The CDR3 runs 16 residues. After removal of 2 bases from V and 5 bases from J, the junction contained 6 bases not matched to a gene. Germline V gene sequence: CDR1 MNHNS, CDR2 SASEGT. The chain's CDR3 is CASSEQGQGLNEKLFF. The CDR3 DNA follows: TGTGCCAGCAGTGAACAGGGACAGGGTTTAAATGAAAAACTGTTTTTT.

V and J are TRBV6-1 and TRBJ1-1; D gene ambiguous. This CDR3 has 10 amino acids. The V end lost 3 bases, the J end lost 11 bases, and 7 bases lay between the germline ends. Per the germline V gene, CDR1 is MNHNS and CDR2 is SASEGT. CDR3 sequence (DNA): TGTGCCAGCAGTGAGCGGAGCGCTTTCTTT. Translating gives CASSERSAFF.

J is TRBJ2-1 and V is TRBV9, with 8 positions matching TRBD2. From germline, CDR1 is SGDLS and CDR2 YYNGEE. This CDR3 region has 16 residues. After removal of 4 bases from V and 6 bases from J, the junction contained 12 bases not matched to a gene. The chain's CDR3 is CASSSNPGGSTNEQFF. In DNA form, the CDR3 reads TGTGCCAGCAGCTCAAACCCGGGAGGGTCAACCAATGAGCAGTTCTTC.

The chain combines TRBV5-4 with TRBJ2-5; the match to TRBD1 covers 10 bases. The CDR3 runs 17 residues. The V and J ends lost 2 bases and 2 bases, in that order; junction bases with no gene match: 9. CDR1 and CDR2 from the germline V gene are SGHNT and YYREEE (reference sequence). CDR3 sequence: CASSLGRDRGPQETQYF. CDR3 DNA sequence: TGTGCCAGCAGCTTAGGCCGGGACAGGGGCCCACAAGAGACCCAGTACTTC.

The chain uses TRBV23-1 and TRBJ2-2; the match to TRBD2 covers 14 bases. TRBV23-1 is known as an ORF, though its function is uncertain. The CDR3 has 19 residues. The V segment lost 4 bases and the J segment 0 bases; nucleotides outside the gene matches: 7. This CDR3 is CASSRVGLAGGSNTGELFF. The CDR3 nucleotides read TGCGCCAGCAGTCGGGTCGGACTAGCGGGGGGATCGAACACCGGGGAGCTGTTTTTT.

This clone was recorded once. This chain connects TRBV28 to TRBJ1-5; TRBD1 is a possible D gene (6 bases). V was trimmed by 5 bases and J by 1 base, leaving 15 bases between them. Germline CDR1 is MDHEN and CDR2 is SYDVKM. This CDR3 region has 16 residues. CDR3 sequence: CASSDRWGGSNQPQHF. The CDR3 nucleotides are TGTGCCAGCAGTGACAGGTGGGGGGGGAGCAATCAGCCCCAGCATTTT.

This rearrangement joins TRBV4-2 to TRBJ2-5; 7 bases fit TRBD2. The CDR3 is 14 amino acids. Germline V gene lookup returns CDR1 LGHNA and CDR2 YNFKEQ. Trimming took 1 base from V and 1 from J; bases not matched to a gene: 0. The CDR3 DNA reads TGTGCCAGCAGCCAAGGGGGGGGCCAAGAGACCCAGTACTTC. Protein: CASSQGGGQETQYF.

There are a few counts of this clone. This chain links TRBV7-9 with TRBJ1-1; 8 positions agree with TRBD1. V dropped 4 bases and J dropped 10; count of bases not matched to a gene: 11. The CDR3 has 14 residues. Germline lookup yields CDR1 SEHNR and CDR2 FQNEAQ (reference sequence). The CDR3 reads CASSSTRGPQAAFF. The CDR3 nucleotides are TGTGCCAGCAGCTCAACCAGGGGGCCCCAGGCAGCTTTCTTT.

This clone has a handful of counts. This sequence joins TRBV28 and TRBJ1-1; D unclear. V was trimmed by 6 bases and J by 6 bases, leaving 8 bases between them. The CDR3 extends over 11 amino acids. The germline gives CDR1 MDHEN, CDR2 SYDVKM. CDR3 protein: CASRAQAEAFF. As DNA, the CDR3 is TGTGCCAGCAGAGCCCAAGCTGAAGCTTTCTTT.

The chain combines TRBV7-9 with TRBJ2-2; possibly TRBD2 for D (5 bases). Looked up from germline, CDR1 is SEHNR and CDR2 is FQNEAQ (reference sequence). The germline V and J ends were trimmed by 4 bases and 3 bases, with 12 bases remaining between them. This CDR3 comprises 15 residues. This CDR3 is CASSSRAGDTGELFF. The CDR3, as DNA: TGTGCCAGCAGCTCGAGGGCCGGGGACACCGGGGAGCTGTTTTTT.

The V gene is TRBV29-1, the J gene TRBJ2-7, with 7 bases aligning to TRBD1. V was pared by 4 bases and J by 2 bases, with 11 bases of the junction left unmatched. Germline values: CDR1 SQVTM, CDR2 ANQGSEA. CDR3 length: 15 amino acids. CDR3 nucleotides: TGCAGCGTTGGGGTCAAACTCGGGACAGCCTACGAGCAGTACTTC. This codes for CSVGVKLGTAYEQYF.

The genes are TRBV7-9 and TRBJ1-2; the D gene is possibly TRBD1 (6 bases). In germline, CDR1 is SEHNR, CDR2 FQNEAQ (reference sequence). Trimming cost V 5 bases and J 8 bases, with 18 bases left between them. CDR3 length: 14 residues. This CDR3 is CASSPGQPRGGYTF. CDR3 sequence (DNA): TGTGCCAGCAGCCCGGGACAACCCCGGGGCGGCTACACCTTC. Using reference TRBV7-9 and TRBJ1-2 for the parts outside the CDR3, the full variable domain is DTGVSQNPRHKITKRGQNVTFRCDPISEHNRLYWYRQTLGQGPEFLTYFQNEAQLEKSRLLSDRFSAERPKGSFSTLEIQRTEQGDSAMYLCASSPGQPRGGYTFGSGTRLTVV.

The chain joins TRBV6-5 to TRBJ2-1, with 9 bases matching TRBD2. With V trimmed by 0 bases and J by 8 bases, 5 bases remained unmatched. The germline gives CDR1 MNHEY, CDR2 SVGAGI. The CDR3 is 15 amino acids. As DNA, the CDR3 is TGTGCCAGCAGTTACTCGCGCGGGAGGGCCCATGAGCAGTTCTTC. This sequence encodes CASSYSRGRAHEQFF.

This chain connects TRBV10-3 to TRBJ1-1; no reliable D call. Between the trimmed V and J ends, which lost 11 bases and 1 base, there was a span of 8 bases. Germline CDR1 is ENHRY and CDR2 is SYGVKD. The CDR3 contains 11 residues. CDR3 sequence: CAVRGNTEAFF. The CDR3 DNA is TGTGCCGTCCGCGGGAACACTGAAGCTTTCTTT.

V and J are TRBV7-9 and TRBJ2-7; D is undetermined. The CDR3 runs to 11 residues. Germline lookup yields CDR1 SEHNR and CDR2 FQNEAQ (reference sequence). The V end was cut by 8 bases, the J end by 0 bases, with 5 bases between. The CDR3 here is CASGNSYEQYF. CDR3 in DNA: TGTGCCAGCGGCAACTCCTACGAGCAGTACTTC.

J is TRBJ2-7 and V is TRBV30; no definite D call. The CDR3 loop spans 11 amino acids. The V end was cut by 6 bases, the J end by 6 bases, with 12 bases between. CDR1 is GTSNPN and CDR2 is SVGIG in the germline V gene (reference sequence). DNA of the CDR3: TGTGCCTGTCGAGATAGCAGCGAGCAGTACTTC. This codes for CACRDSSEQYF. The full variable domain, with the rest looked up from reference TRBV30 and TRBJ2-7, is SQTIHQWPATLVQPVGSPLSLECTVEGTSNPNLYWYRQAAGRGLQLLFYSVGIGQISSEVPQNLSASRPQDRQFILSSKKLLLSDSGFYLCACRDSSEQYFGPGTRLTVT.

This clone was picked up a small number of times. The chain carries TRBV28 and TRBJ1-1; D ambiguous. The V end lost 5 bases, the J end lost 7 bases, and 17 bases lay between the germline ends. This CDR3 is 14 amino acids long. Germline-derived CDR1 and CDR2 are MDHEN and SYDVKM. CDR3 sequence: CASSPPRVGREAFF. Written as DNA, the CDR3 is TGTGCCAGCAGTCCCCCGCGGGTAGGACGTGAAGCTTTCTTT.

The V call is TRBV27, the J call TRBJ2-6; 9 positions match TRBD1. Germline-derived CDR1 and CDR2 are MNHEY and SMNVEV (reference sequence). The CDR3 sequence is 16 residues long. The CDR3 coding sequence is TGTGCAGGCTCAGGGACAGGGCTCTCTGGGGCCAACGTCCTGACTTTC. Its protein is CAGSGTGLSGANVLTF.

This clone has a single count. This sequence joins TRBV11-2 and TRBJ1-1; 7 nucleotides agree with TRBD1. J was trimmed by 0 bases and V by 5 bases; bases with no gene match: 9. This CDR3 has 16 residues. Germline V gene data show CDR1 as SGHAT and CDR2 as FQNNGV. The DNA for the CDR3 is TGTGCCAGCAGCCAACCCTGGGACAGCTTGAACACTGAAGCTTTCTTT. Its translation is CASSQPWDSLNTEAFF.

This clone was seen a few times. CDR3 in DNA: TGTGCCTGGAGCGGGAGGCTTACCGGGGAGCTGTTTTTT. Amino acid sequence: CAWSGRLTGELFF. This chain uses TRBV30 with TRBJ2-2, with 7 bases aligning to TRBD2. This CDR3 is built from 13 residues. CDR1 is GTSNPN, CDR2 SVGIG, per germline (reference sequence). J lost 5 bases, V lost 3 bases, and 3 bases had no gene match.

The chain joins TRBV28 to TRBJ1-1, with 9 nucleotides matching TRBD1. The V segment lost 6 bases and the J segment 5 bases; nucleotides outside the gene matches: 10. Germline assignment: CDR1 MDHEN and CDR2 SYDVKM. The CDR3 covers 15 residues. CDR3: CASRPTGTGSTEAFF. CDR3 DNA sequence: TGTGCCAGCAGACCGACCGGGACAGGGAGTACTGAAGCTTTCTTT.